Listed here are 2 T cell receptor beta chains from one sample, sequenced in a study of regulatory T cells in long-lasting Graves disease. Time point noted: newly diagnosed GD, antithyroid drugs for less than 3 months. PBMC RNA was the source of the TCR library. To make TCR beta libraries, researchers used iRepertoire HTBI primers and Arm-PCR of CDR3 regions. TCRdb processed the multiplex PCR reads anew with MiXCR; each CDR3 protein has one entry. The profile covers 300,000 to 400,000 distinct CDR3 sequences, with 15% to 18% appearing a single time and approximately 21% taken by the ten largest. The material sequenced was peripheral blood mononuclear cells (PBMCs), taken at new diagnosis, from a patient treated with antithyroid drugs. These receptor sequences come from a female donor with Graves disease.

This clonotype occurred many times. CDR3 protein: CASSPGTGAGEQYF. As DNA, the CDR3 is TGTGCCAGCAGTCCCGGGACGGGGGCAGGCGAGCAGTACTTC. The chain recombines TRBV27 with TRBJ2-7; D assignment may be TRBD1 or TRBD2 (6 bases each). With 5 bases removed from V and 6 bases from J, the gap between germline ends came to 17 bases. This CDR3 comprises 14 residues. Germline CDR1 reads MNHEY; CDR2 reads SMNVEV (reference sequence).

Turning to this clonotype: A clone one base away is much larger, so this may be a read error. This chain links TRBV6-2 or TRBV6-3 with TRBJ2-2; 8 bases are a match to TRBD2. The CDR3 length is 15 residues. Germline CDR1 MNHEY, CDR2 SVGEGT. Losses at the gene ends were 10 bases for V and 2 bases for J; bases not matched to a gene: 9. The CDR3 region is CANLLAGGNTGELFF. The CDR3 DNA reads TGTGCCAACCTCCTCGCGGGAGGAAACACCGGGGAGCTGTTTTTT.